This record looks at one TCR beta chain sequence and its context. This table comes from immunoSEQ multiplex PCR, and its TCRdb copy is limited to in-frame clones, with some not included. This sample has roughly 260,000 clones, with approximately 90% found just once. The sample comes from a study of cytomegalovirus exposure and HLA in healthy donors. Study-level background: In a later analysis, the roughly 110 validation repertoires were reported to have used the same platform as the approximately 690 first-cohort repertoires.

CDR3 length equals 16 residues. Germline V CDR1 and CDR2: MNHEY, SMNVEV (reference sequence). The V and J ends lost 5 bases and 9 bases, in that order; junction bases with no gene match: 11. The TCR comes from a man between 18 and 35 years old in good health and CMV-seronegative. Material: PBMCs. The V and J genes are TRBV27 and TRBJ1-6, with 9 bases matching TRBD1. The CDR3 bases are TGTGCCAGCAGTGCATCGACCGGGACAGGGTTTTCACCCCTCCACTTT. It encodes CASSASTGTGFSPLHF.